This is a list of T cell receptor beta chains from one sample in a study of shared clonotypes between healthy human individuals. Repertoires were generated with immunoSEQ multiplex PCR, while TCRdb's copy carries only in-frame clones and drops some. The sample has hundreds of thousands of clones; around 97% are singletons. Input material: naive CD4+ T cells sorted from blood. Source of these receptors: a woman in her thirties in good health. Each CDR3 is given with its conserved first and last residue. Each record gives: D gene, J gene, V gene, clone size, CDR3 DNA, CDR3 protein. The D gene is left open where the match is weak. Clone size is stated in some rows and not others, as once, few, many or a class when expanded.

>.|TRBJ2-3|TRBV28|.
TGTGCCAGCAGCAGGAAGCGCCCTGGGACAGATACGCAGTATTTT
CASSRKRPGTDTQYF
>.|TRBJ2-2|TRBV10-3|.
TGTGCCATCAGTGAGGACCCTCCAAACACCGGGGAGCTGTTTTTT
CAISEDPPNTGELFF
>TRBD1|TRBJ2-5|TRBV27|.
TGTGCCAGCAGTTTAAGGACAGGATTCCAAGAGACCCAGTACTTC
CASSLRTGFQETQYF
>.|TRBJ2-1|TRBV4-1|few
TGCGCCAGCAGCCGGGACGGGAGGCAGTTCTTC
CASSRDGRQFF
>.|TRBJ2-1|TRBV19|.
TGTGCCAGTAGTACAACGGGAGCGGGCTCCTACAATGAGCAGTTCTTC
CASSTTGAGSYNEQFF
>.|TRBJ2-7|TRBV30|.
TGTGCCTGGAATCCATCGGTTTCCTACGAGCAGTACTTC
CAWNPSVSYEQYF
>.|TRBJ2-7|TRBV11-3|.
TGTGCCAGCAGCCCCGGGACGGGATCCTACGAGCAGTACTTC
CASSPGTGSYEQYF
>.|TRBJ2-5|TRBV6-1|once
TGTGCCAGCAGTGCGGAGCAGACCCAGTACTTC
CASSAEQTQYF
>.|TRBJ2-6|TRBV28|once
TGTGCCAGCAGGCTCCGGACCAAAATAGCTTCTGGGGCCAACGTCCTGACTTTC
CASRLRTKIASGANVLTF
>.|TRBJ2-7|TRBV5-1|.
TGCGCCAGCAGCTCCGCTCCCGGCACGGACGAGCAGTACTTC
CASSSAPGTDEQYF
>.|TRBJ1-3|TRBV7-9|.
TGTGCCAGCAGCTTGGAGGGAAGTGGAAACACCATATATTTT
CASSLEGSGNTIYF
>.|TRBJ1-4|TRBV13|.
TGTGCCAGCAGCTTAGGCGCTGGGGGCAGAAATGAAAAACTGTTTTTT
CASSLGAGGRNEKLFF
>.|TRBJ1-5|TRBV28|.
TGTGCCAGCAGCCGACTGAGGAAGACGGTCCAGCCCCAGCATTTT
CASSRLRKTVQPQHF
>TRBD1|TRBJ2-7|TRBV29-1|.
TGCAGCGCTCACGGGGGACAGGGTCCCTACGAGCAGTACTTC
CSAHGGQGPYEQYF
>.|TRBJ2-3|TRBV7-9|.
TGTGCCAGCAGCCGCACAGATACGCAGTATTTT
CASSRTDTQYF
>.|TRBJ1-1|TRBV5-1|.
TGCGCCAGCAGCGGAAATATGAACACTGAAGCTTTCTTT
CASSGNMNTEAFF
>.|TRBJ2-6|TRBV28|.
TGTGCCAGCAGTTCTCCGGGCGGCTCTGGGGCCAACGTCCTGACTTTC
CASSSPGGSGANVLTF
>.|TRBJ2-2|TRBV28|.
TGTGCCAGCAGTTTAATGGCCGGGGAGCTGTTTTTT
CASSLMAGELFF
>.|TRBJ2-7|TRBV27|.
TGTGCCAGCAGTTTTAGAAGCGCCAAATCCTACGAGCAGTACTTC
CASSFRSAKSYEQYF
>.|TRBJ1-6|TRBV5-8|.
TGTGCCAGCAGCTTGTTAGTAATCACCTATAATTCACCCCTCCACTTT
CASSLLVITYNSPLHF
>.|TRBJ1-2|TRBV9|once
TGTGCCAGCAGCGTTACTGGGGCGGTTGAAGGGAATTTC
CASSVTGAVEGNF
>TRBD2|TRBJ2-3|TRBV2|.
TGTGCCAGCAGGTTAGCGGGAGCGTACACAGATACGCAGTATTTT
CASRLAGAYTDTQYF
>.|TRBJ1-4|TRBV7-8|.
TGTGCCAGCAGCTTAGAGAAGGTCCTCACTAATGAAAAACTGTTTTTT
CASSLEKVLTNEKLFF
>TRBD1|TRBJ1-1|TRBV20-1|.
TGCAGTGCTACCCCAGGGGGTGAAGCTTTCTTT
CSATPGGEAFF
>.|TRBJ2-7|TRBV6-5|.
TGTGCCAGCAGTCAGCGGATCTCCTACGAGCAGTACTTC
CASSQRISYEQYF
>.|TRBJ2-2|TRBV7-8|.
TGTGCCAGCAGTCAGCGGCGAAAGAACACCGGGGAGCTGTTTTTT
CASSQRRKNTGELFF
>.|TRBJ2-2|TRBV5-6|.
TGTGCCAGCAGCACGCAGAACACCGGGGAGCTGTTTTTT
CASSTQNTGELFF
>.|TRBJ2-6|TRBV18|.
TGTGCCAGCTCAGCGACAGCAACTACCTCTGGGGCCAACGTCCTGACTTTC
CASSATATTSGANVLTF
>.|TRBJ2-6|TRBV4-1|.
TGCGCCAGCAGCCCCTCTTTTGGCTCTGGGGCCAACGTCCTGACTTTC
CASSPSFGSGANVLTF
>.|TRBJ2-2|TRBV19|.
TGTGCCAGTACTACACACGACTCGCAGGCCGGGGAGCTGTTTTTT
CASTTHDSQAGELFF
>TRBD2|TRBJ2-3|TRBV5-1|.
TGCGCCAGCAGCTTGGCTCTAGCGGGATCTAGCACAGATACGCAGTATTTT
CASSLALAGSSTDTQYF
>.|TRBJ1-5|TRBV28|.
TGTGCCAGCAGCCTAGGACTCATCAATCAGCCCCAGCATTTT
CASSLGLINQPQHF
>.|TRBJ1-6|TRBV5-1|.
TGCGCCAGCAGCCCGGGGCTTCAAGGGTCACCCCTCCACTTT
CASSPGLQGSPLHF
>.|TRBJ1-5|TRBV6-1|.
TGTGCCAGCAGTGAAGTCTCTACCTGGCCCCAGCATTTT
CASSEVSTWPQHF
>.|TRBJ1-1|TRBV2|.
TGTGCCAGCAGTGAACTTGAGGGACGAGAAGCTTTCTTT
CASSELEGREAFF
>.|TRBJ1-1|TRBV6-1|.
TGTGCCAGCAGGGGGTACGACACTGAAGCTTTCTTT
CASRGYDTEAFF
>TRBD2|TRBJ2-7|TRBV7-2|.
TGTGCCAGCAGCCCACCGGGACTAGCGGGAGGTACGGACGAGCAGTACTTC
CASSPPGLAGGTDEQYF
>.|TRBJ1-2|TRBV20-1|.
TGCAGTGCTGGGCAGGGTGGCTACACCTTC
CSAGQGGYTF
>.|TRBJ1-5|TRBV11-2|.
TGTGCCAGCAGCCAGTCTGGACAGTTTTATCAGCCCCAGCATTTT
CASSQSGQFYQPQHF
>.|TRBJ1-5|TRBV28|.
TGTGCCAGCAGCCGGGGGGGGAGTCAGCCCCAGCATTTT
CASSRGGSQPQHF
>.|TRBJ1-5|TRBV19|.
TGTGCCAGTAGTATAGAATGGTACAATCAGCCCCAGCATTTT
CASSIEWYNQPQHF
>TRBD2|TRBJ2-1|TRBV5-1|.
TGCGCCAGCAGCTTGGAAAGCGGGAGCTATGAGCAGTTCTTC
CASSLESGSYEQFF
>.|TRBJ2-7|TRBV19|.
TGTGCCAGTAGTATAGCGGTGGCCTTCTACTACGAGCAGTACTTC
CASSIAVAFYYEQYF